Listed here are 20 T cell receptor beta chains from one sample, sequenced in a study of blood T cell repertoires in COVID-19 (TCRdb year 2020). The method was the immunoSEQ multiplex PCR assay. Imported from immuneACCESS, the table was reduced by TCRdb to in-frame sequences with V and J called. These copies leave out some clones; in studies compared against another copy, an unresolved V gene accounts for under half, and the cause of the remainder is not known. For this sample the table gives 150,000 to 200,000 clones, of which around 92% were detected only once. Approximately 4.8% of the sample is taken by the ten largest. The sample was peripheral blood. These receptors all come from a man under 40 with COVID-19, enrolled during active disease.

The rearrangement uses TRBV5-6 and TRBJ2-4; 10 bases are a match to TRBD2. Trimming took 0 bases from V and 0 from J; bases not matched to a gene: 9. CDR1 is SGHDT, CDR2 YYEEEE, per germline. The CDR3 loop spans 19 amino acids. Written as DNA, the CDR3 is TGTGCCAGCAGCTTGGGGGCACTAGCGGGGCCTCTAGCCAAAAACATTCAGTACTTC. Its translation is CASSLGALAGPLAKNIQYF.

The CDR3 bases are TGTGCCAGCAGCCAACAGGGACCTAATACCGGGGAGCTGTTTTTT. Its protein is CASSQQGPNTGELFF. V and J are TRBV5-4 and TRBJ2-2; D might be TRBD1 (6 bases). This CDR3 comprises 15 residues. Trimming took off 4 bases at V and 5 bases at J, with 15 bases between the two ends. Germline V CDR1 and CDR2: SGHNT, YYREEE (reference sequence).

J is TRBJ1-6 and V is TRBV4-3, with 9 positions matching TRBD1. Germline-derived CDR1 and CDR2 are LGHNA and YSLEER. The CDR3 consists of 15 residues. The V and J ends lost 8 bases and 4 bases, in that order; junction bases with no gene match: 6. The CDR3, as DNA: TGCGCCAGCGCTCGACAGGGGGAATATAATTCACCCCTCCACTTT. Protein: CASARQGEYNSPLHF.

This chain joins TRBV6-2 or TRBV6-3 and TRBJ1-5; 10 positions match TRBD1. CDR1 is MNHEY and CDR2 is SVGEGT in the germline V gene. V was pared by 5 bases and J by 7 bases, with 14 bases of the junction left unmatched. The CDR3 contains 17 residues. The CDR3 loop is CASSTQTGGAFGQPQHF. The CDR3 coding sequence is TGTGCCAGCAGTACCCAGACAGGGGGCGCGTTCGGCCAGCCCCAGCATTTT.

The chain joins TRBV28 to TRBJ2-7, with 8 bases identical to TRBD1. V lost 5 bases and J lost 2; bases outside the gene matches: 8. The CDR3 is made up of 15 amino acids. Germline V gene lookup returns CDR1 MDHEN and CDR2 SYDVKM. The CDR3 sequence: CASSPAGTGPYEQYF. In nucleotides, the CDR3 is TGTGCCAGCAGTCCAGCCGGGACAGGCCCCTACGAGCAGTACTTC.

The chain couples TRBV7-9 to TRBJ2-7; TRBD2 might be the D (6 bases). CDR1 and CDR2 (germline): SEHNR, FQNEAQ (reference sequence). The length of the CDR3 is 15 residues. Trimming cost V 5 bases and J 4 bases, with 18 bases left between them. The CDR3 sequence is CASSRRAGGEYEQYF. The DNA for the CDR3 is TGTGCCAGCAGCCGGCGGGCCGGGGGAGAGTACGAGCAGTACTTC.

The gene calls are TRBV10-3 and TRBJ1-2; TRBD1 aligns across 11 bases. The CDR3 runs 15 residues. Looked up from germline, CDR1 is ENHRY and CDR2 is SYGVKD. Trimming cost V 5 bases and J 7 bases; bases outside gene matches: 9. The CDR3 region has the DNA TGTGCCATCAGTTCATACGGACAGGGGGCCGGTGGCTACACCTTC. Translated: CAISSYGQGAGGYTF.

J is TRBJ1-3 and V is TRBV6-5; maybe TRBD1 (6 bases). Trimming shortened V by 6 bases and J by 2 bases, and 14 bases separated the two germline ends. From germline, CDR1 is MNHEY and CDR2 SVGAGI. This CDR3 has 15 residues. The CDR3: CASSKTGSPGNTIYF. CDR3 nucleotides: TGTGCCAGCAGCAAAACAGGGAGCCCTGGAAACACCATATATTTT.

The rearrangement joins TRBV28 to TRBJ1-5; TRBD1 matches at 9 bases. CDR1 and CDR2 from the germline V gene are MDHEN and SYDVKM. This CDR3 region has 12 residues. The CDR3 region has the DNA TGTGCTCGGACAGGGGAGTATCAGCCCCAGCATTTT. Its translation: CARTGEYQPQHF.

The chain has TRBV7-2 and TRBJ2-1, with 8 bases identical to TRBD2. V shed 3 bases and J 10 bases; nucleotides not matched to a gene: 11. CDR3 length equals 15 residues. Germline V CDR1 and CDR2: SGHTA, FQGNSA. The CDR3 region is CASSFTGTSLREQFF. The CDR3 DNA reads TGTGCCAGCAGCTTCACCGGGACTAGTCTCCGGGAGCAGTTCTTC.

The gene calls are TRBV9 and TRBJ2-3; D is possibly TRBD2 (5 bases). Trimming pared 0 bases from V and 0 bases from J, leaving 8 bases between. The CDR3 is made up of 15 amino acids. Germline V CDR1 and CDR2: SGDLS, YYNGEE. The CDR3 DNA reads TGTGCCAGCAGCGTAGGACGGGGTAGCACAGATACGCAGTATTTT. Translation gives CASSVGRGSTDTQYF.

The rearrangement uses TRBV6-1 and TRBJ1-3, with unresolved D. Germline V CDR1 and CDR2: MNHNS, SASEGT. The CDR3 loop spans 14 amino acids. The ends were cut back, 1 base at V and 0 bases at J, with 4 bases in the middle. The CDR3 bases are TGTGCCAGCAGTGAAGACAGCTCTGGAAACACCATATATTTT. Translated, it gives CASSEDSSGNTIYF.

The rearrangement links TRBV5-1 to TRBJ1-3; perhaps TRBD1 as D (5 bases). With 4 bases removed from V and 3 bases from J, the gap between germline ends came to 11 bases. Germline CDR1 and CDR2: SGHRS and YFSETQ. The CDR3 totals 14 residues. CDR3: CASSPGSDGNTIYF. The CDR3 nucleotides read TGCGCCAGCAGCCCAGGGTCAGATGGAAACACCATATATTTT. Looking up the rest from reference TRBV5-1 and TRBJ1-3 gives the full variable domain: KAGVTQTPRYLIKTRGQQVTLSCSPISGHRSVSWYQQTPGQGLQFLFEYFSETQRNKGNFPGRFSGRQFSNSRSEMNVSTLELGDSALYLCASSPGSDGNTIYFGEGSWLTVV.

This chain uses TRBV9 with TRBJ2-7, with a possible D match to TRBD1 (6 bases). CDR1 is SGDLS and CDR2 is YYNGEE in the germline V gene. V was clipped by 0 bases and J by 3 bases, with 10 bases between them. The CDR3 totals 14 residues. The CDR3 DNA follows: TGTGCCAGCAGCGTAGGGGGGCGAAACTACGAGCAGTACTTC. It is translated as CASSVGGRNYEQYF.

The chain is built from TRBV3-1 (or the pseudogene TRBV3-2) and TRBJ2-7; a weak D match, TRBD1 (6 bases). CDR3 length: 16 amino acids. V was clipped by 4 bases and J by 4 bases, with 20 bases between them. Germline CDR1 is LGHDT and CDR2 is YNNKEL (reference sequence). The CDR3 coding sequence is TGTGCCAGCAGCCCCCTACGAGGGGGTCCCACGTACGAGCAGTACTTC. This sequence encodes CASSPLRGGPTYEQYF.

The chain recombines TRBV6-1 with TRBJ2-3, with 8 bases fitting TRBD1. CDR1 MNHNS and CDR2 SASEGT come from the germline V gene. The CDR3 runs to 15 residues. The V segment lost 3 bases and the J segment 4 bases; nucleotides outside the gene matches: 6. CDR3 residues: CASSDYQGQADTQYF. CDR3 bases: TGTGCCAGCAGTGATTACCAGGGACAGGCAGATACGCAGTATTTT.

This clone showed up just a few times. The chain combines TRBV7-9 with TRBJ1-5; D might be TRBD1 (6 bases). V was shortened by 2 bases and J by 2 bases, with 16 bases between the two germline ends. The V gene's germline CDR1 is SEHNR and CDR2 FQNEAQ (reference sequence). The CDR3 runs to 17 residues. The CDR3 sequence: CASSLSLTGLGNQPQHF. CDR3 DNA: TGTGCCAGCAGCTTAAGCCTAACAGGGTTGGGCAATCAGCCCCAGCATTTT.

V gene TRBV6-1 combines with J gene TRBJ2-7; 8 bases fit TRBD1. Germline V gives CDR1 MNHNS, CDR2 SASEGT. Trimming cost V 3 bases and J 2 bases; bases outside gene matches: 3. This CDR3 is 14 amino acids long. The CDR3 protein is CASSEMGQAYEQYF. The CDR3 bases are TGTGCCAGCAGTGAGATGGGACAGGCCTACGAGCAGTACTTC.

The chain couples TRBV11-3 to TRBJ2-6, with 9 nucleotides matching TRBD1. Germline V gene sequence: CDR1 SGHNT, CDR2 YENEEA. Trimming cost V 5 bases and J 0 bases; bases outside gene matches: 11. CDR3 size: 19 residues. The CDR3 spells CASSNRDRVGDSGANVLTF. CDR3 sequence (DNA): TGTGCCAGCAGCAACCGGGACAGGGTCGGGGACTCTGGGGCCAACGTCCTGACTTTC.

The rearrangement uses TRBV10-3 and TRBJ1-4; 9 bases are shared with TRBD1. Germline V lookup: CDR1 ENHRY, CDR2 SYGVKD. Germline trimming cut 7 bases from V and 6 bases from J; bases unmatched to any gene: 6. This CDR3 is 14 amino acids long. The CDR3 protein is CAIKRGQGDEKLFF. CDR3 nucleotide sequence: TGTGCCATCAAGAGGGGACAGGGAGATGAAAAACTGTTTTTT.